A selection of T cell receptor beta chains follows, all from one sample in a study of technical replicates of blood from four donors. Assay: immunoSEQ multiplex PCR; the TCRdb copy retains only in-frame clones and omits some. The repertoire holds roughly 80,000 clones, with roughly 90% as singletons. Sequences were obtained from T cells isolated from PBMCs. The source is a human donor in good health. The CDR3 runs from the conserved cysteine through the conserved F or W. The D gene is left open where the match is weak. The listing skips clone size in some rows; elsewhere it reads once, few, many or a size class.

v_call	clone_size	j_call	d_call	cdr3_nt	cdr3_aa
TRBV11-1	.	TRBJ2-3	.	TGTGCCAGCAGCTTAAATCCTAGCACAGATACGCAGTATTTT	CASSLNPSTDTQYF
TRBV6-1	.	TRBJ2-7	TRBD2	TGTGCCAGCAGTGACGCTAGCGGGGGGACCTACGAGCAGTACTTC	CASSDASGGTYEQYF
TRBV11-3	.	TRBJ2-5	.	TGTGCCAGCAGCCCTCGGTGGAGGGAGGTACAAGAGACCCAGTACTTC	CASSPRWREVQETQYF
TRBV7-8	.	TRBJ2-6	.	TGTGCCAGCCCGACTCCCTCTGGGGCCAACGTCCTGACTTTC	CASPTPSGANVLTF
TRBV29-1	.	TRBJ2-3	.	TGCAGCTTCAGTATGGCCGCTAGCACAGATACGCAGTATTTT	CSFSMAASTDTQYF
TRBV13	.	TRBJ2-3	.	TGTGCCAGCAGCACCGTTCGGGCAGATACGCAGTATTTT	CASSTVRADTQYF
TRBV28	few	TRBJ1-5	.	TGTGCCAGCAGAGGAAAGACATTTTTCCGCAATCAGCCCCAGCATTTT	CASRGKTFFRNQPQHF
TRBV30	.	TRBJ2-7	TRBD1	TGTGCCTGGACCGGGACAGCCCCTTACGAGCAGTACTTC	CAWTGTAPYEQYF
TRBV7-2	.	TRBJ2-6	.	TGTGCCAGCAGCCGCGAGGGGGGGTCTGGGGCCAACGTCCTGACTTTC	CASSREGGSGANVLTF
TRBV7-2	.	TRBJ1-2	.	TGTGCCAGCAGCCCTCAGGGATACGAGCCTTGGGGCTACACCTTC	CASSPQGYEPWGYTF
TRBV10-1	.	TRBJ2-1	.	TGCGCCAGCAGTAGCGCCGTGGACTACAATGAGCAGTTCTTC	CASSSAVDYNEQFF
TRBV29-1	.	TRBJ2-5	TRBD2	TGCAGCGTTTCGGAGGGAGGGGAGACCCAGTACTTC	CSVSEGGETQYF
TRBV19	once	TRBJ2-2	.	TGTGCCAGTAGTTCAGGCTCCGGGGAGCTGTTTTTT	CASSSGSGELFF
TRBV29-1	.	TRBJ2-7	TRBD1	TGCAGCGTTGAGGAGTGGACAGGGGCAAACTACGAGCAGTACTTC	CSVEEWTGANYEQYF
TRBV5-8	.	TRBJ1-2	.	TGTGCCAGCAGCTTGGTTGGAGGGATTAACGGCTACACCTTC	CASSLVGGINGYTF
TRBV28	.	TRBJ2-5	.	TGTGCCAGCAGTTTAGAGTACCAAGAGACCCAGTACTTC	CASSLEYQETQYF
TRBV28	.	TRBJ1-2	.	TGTGCCAGCAGTTTCCGGGGTTATGGCTACACCTTC	CASSFRGYGYTF
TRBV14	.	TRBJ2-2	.	TGTGCCAGCAGCCAAGCACATACCGGGGAGCTGTTTTTT	CASSQAHTGELFF
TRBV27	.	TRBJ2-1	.	TGTGCCAGCAGTAGGTTCGCAGGGCTAGATGAGCAGTTCTTC	CASSRFAGLDEQFF
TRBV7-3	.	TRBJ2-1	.	TGTGCCAGCAGTTCCCTAGCGACCTCCTACAATGAGCAGTTCTTC	CASSSLATSYNEQFF
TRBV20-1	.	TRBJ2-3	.	TGCAGTGACGGTGCGTCAGATACGCAGTATTTT	CSDGASDTQYF
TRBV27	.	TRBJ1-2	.	TGTGCCAGCACAAGTGGGGGGTATGGCTACACCTTC	CASTSGGYGYTF
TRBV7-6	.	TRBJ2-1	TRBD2	TGTGCCAGCAGCCCCACGGGAGGGTATTACAATGAGCAGTTCTTC	CASSPTGGYYNEQFF
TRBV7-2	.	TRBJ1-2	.	TGTGCCAGCAGCTTTGGTCAGTATGGCTACACCTTC	CASSFGQYGYTF
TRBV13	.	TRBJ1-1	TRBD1	TGTGCCAGCAGCTTAAGACAGGGAAGGACTGAAGCTTTCTTT	CASSLRQGRTEAFF
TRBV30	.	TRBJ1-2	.	TGTGCCTGGAGGTTCACAGGGATGAGGAATGGCTACACCTTC	CAWRFTGMRNGYTF
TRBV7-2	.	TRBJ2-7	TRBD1	TGTGCCAGCAGCTATCGGACAGGGAGGTGGTCCTACGAGCAGTACTTC	CASSYRTGRWSYEQYF
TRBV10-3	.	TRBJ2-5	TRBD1	TGTGCCATCAGTGAGGGGACAGGGGGTGAAGTTTTGGAGACCCAGTACTTC	CAISEGTGGEVLETQYF
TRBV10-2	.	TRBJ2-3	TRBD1	TGCGCCAGCAGTGAGCCCTTACGACAGGGCCAAGATACGCAGTATTTT	CASSEPLRQGQDTQYF
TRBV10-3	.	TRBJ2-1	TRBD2	TGTGCCATCAGTGAGGGTCCTAGCGGGAGCTCCTACAATGAGCAGTTCTTC	CAISEGPSGSSYNEQFF
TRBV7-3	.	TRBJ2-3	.	TGTGCCAGCAGAGAAGCCACAGGGTCCGATACGCAGTATTTT	CASREATGSDTQYF
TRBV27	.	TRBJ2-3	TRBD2	TGTGCCAGCAGAGAAGCGGGACCGGGAGATACGCAGTATTTT	CASREAGPGDTQYF
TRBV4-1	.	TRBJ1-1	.	TGCGCCAGCAGCCAAGCCTGGAGGGGAAGGAGTGAAGCTTTCTTT	CASSQAWRGRSEAFF
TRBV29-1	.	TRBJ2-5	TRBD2	TGCAGCGCGCGGGAGGGGAGAGAGACCCAGTACTTC	CSAREGRETQYF
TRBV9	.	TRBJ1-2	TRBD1	TGTGCCAGCAGCGTATTTGAGGGGGCCGGCTCGAGCTACACCTTC	CASSVFEGAGSSYTF
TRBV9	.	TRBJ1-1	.	TGTGCCAGCAGCGTAGGATTTAGTCAACTCACTGAAGCTTTCTTT	CASSVGFSQLTEAFF
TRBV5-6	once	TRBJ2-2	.	TGTGCCAGCAGCTTGGCCTCGGTAACCGGGGAGCTGTTTTTT	CASSLASVTGELFF
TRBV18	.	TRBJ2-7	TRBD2	TGTGCCAGCTCACCACGGACTAGCGGGAGGGGGGAGCAGTACTTC	CASSPRTSGRGEQYF
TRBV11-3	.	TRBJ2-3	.	TGTGCCAGCAGCCTAAAAGATACGCAGTATTTT	CASSLKDTQYF
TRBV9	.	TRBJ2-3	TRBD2	TGTGCCAGCAGCGTAGCCGCTTTGACTAGCGGGAGGCCCACAGATACGCAGTATTTT	CASSVAALTSGRPTDTQYF